This entry describes one TCR beta chain. This sample stems from a study of cytomegalovirus exposure and HLA in healthy donors. The PCR was carried out with 60 Vbeta primers and 13 Jbeta primers. The data were produced by immunoSEQ multiplex PCR, yet TCRdb's version contains in-frame clones alone and is incomplete. Here the sample table reports tens of thousands of clones. Between the trimmed V and J ends, which lost 6 bases and 8 bases, there was a span of 17 bases. This CDR3 has 14 residues. Germline lookup yields CDR1 PRHDT and CDR2 FYEKMQ (reference sequence). The TCR comes from a man aged 30 to 45 in good health and CMV-seropositive. V gene TRBV13 combines with J gene TRBJ2-1, with D possibly being TRBD2 (5 bases). The sequenced material came from PBMCs. CDR3 residues: CASSPSLVADEQFF. In nucleotides, the CDR3 is TGTGCCAGCAGTCCCTCACTAGTGGCGGATGAGCAGTTCTTC. Full variable domain (remainder filled in from reference TRBV13 and TRBJ2-1): AAGVIQSPRHLIKEKRETATLKCYPIPRHDTVYWYQQGPGQDPQFLISFYEKMQSDKGSIPDRFSAQQFSDYHSELNMSSLELGDSALYFCASSPSLVADEQFFGPGTRLTVL.